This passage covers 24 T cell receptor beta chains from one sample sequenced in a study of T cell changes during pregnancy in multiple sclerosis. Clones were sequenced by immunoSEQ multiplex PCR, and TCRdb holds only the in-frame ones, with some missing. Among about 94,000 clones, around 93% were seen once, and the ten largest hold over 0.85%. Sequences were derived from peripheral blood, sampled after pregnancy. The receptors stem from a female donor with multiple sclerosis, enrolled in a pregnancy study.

The CDR3 region is CASSQSSGRRDTQYF. CDR3 coding DNA: TGTGCCAGCAGCCAATCTAGCGGGAGAAGAGATACGCAGTATTTT. The rearrangement uses TRBV7-8 and TRBJ2-3, with 10 nucleotides matching TRBD2. V lost 5 bases and J lost 5; bases outside the gene matches: 7. This CDR3 spans 15 amino acids. Germline CDR1 SGHVS, CDR2 FQNEAQ.

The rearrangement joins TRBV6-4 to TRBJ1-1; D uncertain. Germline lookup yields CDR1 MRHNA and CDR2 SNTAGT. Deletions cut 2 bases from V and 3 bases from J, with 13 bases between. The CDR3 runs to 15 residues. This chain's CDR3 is CASSDDGGGHTEAFF. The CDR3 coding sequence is TGTGCCAGCAGTGACGACGGAGGCGGGCACACTGAAGCTTTCTTT.

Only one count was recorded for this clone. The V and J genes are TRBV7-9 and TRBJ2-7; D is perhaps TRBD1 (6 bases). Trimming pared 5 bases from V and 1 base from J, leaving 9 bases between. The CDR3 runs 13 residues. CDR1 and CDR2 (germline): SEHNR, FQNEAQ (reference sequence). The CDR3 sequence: CASSPRGSYEQYF. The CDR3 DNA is TGTGCCAGCAGCCCTAGGGGGTCCTACGAGCAGTACTTC.

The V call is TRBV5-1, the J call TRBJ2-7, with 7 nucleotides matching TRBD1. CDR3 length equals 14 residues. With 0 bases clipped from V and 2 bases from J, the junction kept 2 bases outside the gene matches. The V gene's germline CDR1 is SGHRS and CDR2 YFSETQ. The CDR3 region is CASSLGTGPYEQYF. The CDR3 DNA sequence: TGCGCCAGCAGCTTGGGGACAGGTCCCTACGAGCAGTACTTC.

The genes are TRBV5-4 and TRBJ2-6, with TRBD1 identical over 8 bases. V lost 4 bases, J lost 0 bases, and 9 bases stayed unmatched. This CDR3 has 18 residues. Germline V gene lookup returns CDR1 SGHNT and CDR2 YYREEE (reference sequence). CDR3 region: CASSVPGTGSSGANVLTF. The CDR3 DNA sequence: TGTGCCAGCAGCGTACCCGGGACAGGTTCCTCTGGGGCCAACGTCCTGACTTTC.

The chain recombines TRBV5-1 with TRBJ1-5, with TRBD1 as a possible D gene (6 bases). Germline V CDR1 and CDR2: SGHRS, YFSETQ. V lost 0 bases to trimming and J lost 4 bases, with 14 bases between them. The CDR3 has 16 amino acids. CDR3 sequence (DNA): TGCGCCAGCAGCTTGGATCCAGGGGCGTTAAATCAGCCCCAGCATTTT. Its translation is CASSLDPGALNQPQHF.

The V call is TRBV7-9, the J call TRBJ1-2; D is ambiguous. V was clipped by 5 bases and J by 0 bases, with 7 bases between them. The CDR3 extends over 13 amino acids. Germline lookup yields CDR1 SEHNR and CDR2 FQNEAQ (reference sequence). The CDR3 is CASSAEPNYGYTF. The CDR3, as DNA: TGTGCCAGCAGCGCGGAGCCTAACTATGGCTACACCTTC.

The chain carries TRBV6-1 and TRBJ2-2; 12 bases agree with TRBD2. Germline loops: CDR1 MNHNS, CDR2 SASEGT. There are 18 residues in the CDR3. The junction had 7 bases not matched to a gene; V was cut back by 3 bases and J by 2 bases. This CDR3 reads CASSDPTSGSYNTGELFF. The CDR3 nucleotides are TGTGCCAGCAGTGACCCGACTAGCGGGAGTTACAACACCGGGGAGCTGTTTTTT.

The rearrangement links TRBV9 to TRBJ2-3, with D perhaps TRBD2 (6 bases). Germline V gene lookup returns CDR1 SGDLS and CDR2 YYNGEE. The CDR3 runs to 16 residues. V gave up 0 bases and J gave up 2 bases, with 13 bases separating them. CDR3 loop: CASSVARDRFTDTQYF. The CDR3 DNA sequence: TGTGCCAGCAGCGTAGCGCGGGACCGCTTCACAGATACGCAGTATTTT.

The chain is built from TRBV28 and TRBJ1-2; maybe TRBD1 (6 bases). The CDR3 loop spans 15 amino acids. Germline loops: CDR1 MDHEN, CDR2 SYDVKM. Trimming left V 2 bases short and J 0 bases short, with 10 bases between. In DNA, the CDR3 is TGTGCCAGCAGTTTACCCGGACAGACTAACTATGGCTACACCTTC. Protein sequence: CASSLPGQTNYGYTF.

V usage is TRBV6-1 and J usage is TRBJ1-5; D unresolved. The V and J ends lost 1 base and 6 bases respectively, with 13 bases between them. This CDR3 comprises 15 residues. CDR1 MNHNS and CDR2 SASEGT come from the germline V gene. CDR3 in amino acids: CASSEGAKWSQPQHF. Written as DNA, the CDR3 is TGTGCCAGCAGTGAAGGCGCGAAATGGAGTCAGCCCCAGCATTTT.

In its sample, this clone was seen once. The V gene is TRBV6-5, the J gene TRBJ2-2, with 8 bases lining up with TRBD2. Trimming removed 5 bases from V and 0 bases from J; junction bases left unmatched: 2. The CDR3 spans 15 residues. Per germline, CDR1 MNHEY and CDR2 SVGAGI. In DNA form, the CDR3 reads TGTGCCAGCAGTCTAGCGGGTCCGAACACCGGGGAGCTGTTTTTT. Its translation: CASSLAGPNTGELFF.

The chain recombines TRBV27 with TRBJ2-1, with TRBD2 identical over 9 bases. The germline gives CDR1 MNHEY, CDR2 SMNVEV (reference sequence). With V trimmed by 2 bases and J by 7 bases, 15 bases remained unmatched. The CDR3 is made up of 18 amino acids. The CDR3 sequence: CASSLPETEAGGVNEQFF. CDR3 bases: TGTGCCAGCAGTTTACCCGAGACCGAAGCGGGAGGAGTAAATGAGCAGTTCTTC.

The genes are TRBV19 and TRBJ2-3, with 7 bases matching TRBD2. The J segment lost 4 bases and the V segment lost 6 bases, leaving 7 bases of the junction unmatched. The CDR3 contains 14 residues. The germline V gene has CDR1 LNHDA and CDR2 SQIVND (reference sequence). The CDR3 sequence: CASRLREESDTQYF. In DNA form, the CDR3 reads TGTGCCAGTAGGTTACGGGAGGAATCAGATACGCAGTATTTT.

As DNA, the CDR3 is TGTGCCAGCAGCTTAGCGTCAGGTACAGCCTACAATGAGCAGTTCTTC. It encodes CASSLASGTAYNEQFF. This chain links TRBV7-2 with TRBJ2-1; no firm D call. There are 16 residues in the CDR3. CDR1 SGHTA and CDR2 FQGNSA come from the germline V gene. Trimming shortened V by 0 bases and J by 2 bases, and 11 bases separated the two germline ends.

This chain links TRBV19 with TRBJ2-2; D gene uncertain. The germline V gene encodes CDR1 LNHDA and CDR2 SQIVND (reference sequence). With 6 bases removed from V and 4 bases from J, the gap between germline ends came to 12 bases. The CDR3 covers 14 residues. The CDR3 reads CASRQDFSTGELFF. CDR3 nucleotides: TGTGCCAGTAGACAAGATTTCAGCACCGGGGAGCTGTTTTTT.

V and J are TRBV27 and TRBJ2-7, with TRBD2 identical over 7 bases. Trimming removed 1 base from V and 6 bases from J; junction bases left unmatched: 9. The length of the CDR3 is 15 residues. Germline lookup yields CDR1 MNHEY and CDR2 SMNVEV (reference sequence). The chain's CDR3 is CASSLWASGFGEQYF. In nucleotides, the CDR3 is TGTGCCAGCAGTTTATGGGCTAGCGGATTTGGCGAGCAGTACTTC.

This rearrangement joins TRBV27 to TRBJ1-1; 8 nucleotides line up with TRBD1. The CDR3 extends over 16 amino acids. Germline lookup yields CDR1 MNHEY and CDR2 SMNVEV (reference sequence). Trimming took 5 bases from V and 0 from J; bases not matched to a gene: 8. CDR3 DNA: TGTGCCAGCAGTCCCGACAGGGGATGGGTGAACACTGAAGCTTTCTTT. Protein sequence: CASSPDRGWVNTEAFF.

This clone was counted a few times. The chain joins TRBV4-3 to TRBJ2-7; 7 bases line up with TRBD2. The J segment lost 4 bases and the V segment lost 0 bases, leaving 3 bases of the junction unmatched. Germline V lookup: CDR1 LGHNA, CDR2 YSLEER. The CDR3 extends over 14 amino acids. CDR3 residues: CASSQDQRGYEQYF. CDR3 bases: TGCGCCAGCAGCCAAGACCAGCGGGGATACGAGCAGTACTTC.

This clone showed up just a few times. The CDR3 DNA follows: TGTGCCAGCAGTGAAGGCGGGACAGGCACAGATACGCAGTATTTT. Encoded protein: CASSEGGTGTDTQYF. The rearrangement uses TRBV6-1 and TRBJ2-3; a weak D match, TRBD1 (7 bases). Trimming pared 1 base from V and 1 base from J, leaving 9 bases between. This CDR3 has 15 amino acids. Germline CDR1 is MNHNS and CDR2 is SASEGT.

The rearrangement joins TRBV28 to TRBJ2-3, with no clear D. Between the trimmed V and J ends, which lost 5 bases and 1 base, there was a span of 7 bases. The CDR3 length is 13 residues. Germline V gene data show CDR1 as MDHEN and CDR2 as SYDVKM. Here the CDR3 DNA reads TGTGCCAGCAGTCCGGTCCGCACAGATACGCAGTATTTT. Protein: CASSPVRTDTQYF.

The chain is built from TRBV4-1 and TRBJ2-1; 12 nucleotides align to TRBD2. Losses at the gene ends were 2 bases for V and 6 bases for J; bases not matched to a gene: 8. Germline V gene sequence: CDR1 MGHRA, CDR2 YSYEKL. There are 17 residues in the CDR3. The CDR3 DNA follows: TGCGCCAGCAGCCAAAGCGTTAGGACTAGCGGGACCAATGAGCAGTTCTTC. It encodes CASSQSVRTSGTNEQFF.

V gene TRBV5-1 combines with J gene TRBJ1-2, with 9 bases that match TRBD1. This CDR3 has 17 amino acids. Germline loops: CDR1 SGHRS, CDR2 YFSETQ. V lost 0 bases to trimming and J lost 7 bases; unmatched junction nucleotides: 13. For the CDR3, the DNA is TGCGCCAGCAGCTTGGCCGGGACAGGGAGTATAATTGGTGGCTACACCTTC. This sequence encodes CASSLAGTGSIIGGYTF.

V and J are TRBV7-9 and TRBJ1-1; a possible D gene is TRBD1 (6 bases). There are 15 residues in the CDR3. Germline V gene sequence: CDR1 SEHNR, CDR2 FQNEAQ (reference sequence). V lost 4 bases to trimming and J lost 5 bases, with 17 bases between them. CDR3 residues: CASSSTGQRGTEAFF. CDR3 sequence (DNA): TGTGCCAGCAGCTCAACGGGACAACGGGGAACTGAAGCTTTCTTT.